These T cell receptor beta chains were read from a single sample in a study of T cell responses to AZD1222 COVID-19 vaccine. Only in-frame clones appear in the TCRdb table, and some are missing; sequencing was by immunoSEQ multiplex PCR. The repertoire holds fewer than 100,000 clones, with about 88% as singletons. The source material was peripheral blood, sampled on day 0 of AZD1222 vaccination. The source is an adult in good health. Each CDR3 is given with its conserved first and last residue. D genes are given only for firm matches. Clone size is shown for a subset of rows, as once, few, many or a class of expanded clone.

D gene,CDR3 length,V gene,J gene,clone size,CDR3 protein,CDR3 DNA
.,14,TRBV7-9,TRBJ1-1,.,CASSLMIMNTEAFF,TGTGCCAGCAGCTTAATGATTATGAACACTGAAGCTTTCTTT
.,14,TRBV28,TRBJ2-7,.,CASSLPAGGGEQYF,TGTGCCAGCAGCCTGCCGGCAGGGGGGGGAGAGCAGTACTTC
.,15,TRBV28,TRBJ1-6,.,CASSLGGQSNSPLHF,TGTGCCAGCAGCCTTGGAGGACAGTCCAATTCACCCCTCCACTTT
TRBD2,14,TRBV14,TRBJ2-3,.,CASSPGTRLDTQYF,TGTGCCAGCAGCCCAGGGACTAGACTAGATACGCAGTATTTT
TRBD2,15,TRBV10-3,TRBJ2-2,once,CAGASGGGNTGELFF,TGTGCCGGTGCTAGCGGGGGCGGGAACACCGGGGAGCTGTTTTTT
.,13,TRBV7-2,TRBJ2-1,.,CASSFFSYNEQFF,TGTGCCAGCAGCTTTTTTTCCTACAATGAGCAGTTCTTC
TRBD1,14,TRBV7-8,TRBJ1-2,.,CASTSDRGLYGYTF,TGTGCCAGCACCTCGGACAGGGGATTATATGGCTACACCTTC
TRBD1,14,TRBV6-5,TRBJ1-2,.,CASRSGTGYDGYTF,TGTGCCAGCAGATCCGGGACAGGGTATGATGGCTACACCTTC
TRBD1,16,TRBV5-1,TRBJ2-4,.,CASSLGGTVYGDIQYF,TGCGCCAGCAGCTTGGGGGGGACAGTCTATGGAGACATTCAGTACTTC
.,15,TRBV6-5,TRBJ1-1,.,CASSPPGVSGTEAFF,TGTGCCAGCAGCCCACCGGGGGTGTCTGGGACTGAAGCTTTCTTT
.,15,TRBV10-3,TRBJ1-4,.,CAISETQGRVEKLFF,TGTGCCATCAGTGAGACACAGGGCCGAGTTGAAAAACTGTTTTTT
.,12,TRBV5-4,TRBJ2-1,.,CASSLGLDDPFF,TGTGCCAGCAGCCTAGGACTGGACGACCCGTTCTTC
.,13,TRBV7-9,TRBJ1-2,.,CASSPPGYYGYTF,TGTGCCAGCAGCCCCCCAGGGTACTATGGCTACACCTTC
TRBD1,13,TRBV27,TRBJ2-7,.,CASSRTGAYEQYF,TGTGCCAGCAGTAGAACAGGGGCCTACGAGCAGTACTTC
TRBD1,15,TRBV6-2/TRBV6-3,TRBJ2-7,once,CASSSGTDSSYEQYF,TGTGCCAGCAGTTCCGGGACAGATAGCTCCTACGAGCAGTACTTC
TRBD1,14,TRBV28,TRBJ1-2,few,CASSFFDRVGGYTF,TGTGCCAGCAGTTTCTTCGACAGGGTTGGAGGCTACACCTTC
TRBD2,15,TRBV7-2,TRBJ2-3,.,CASSFRAGAADTQYF,TGTGCCAGCAGCTTCAGAGCGGGAGCGGCAGATACGCAGTATTTT
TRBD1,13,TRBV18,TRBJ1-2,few,CASRPGTGGGYTF,TGTGCCAGCCGCCCCGGGACAGGGGGTGGCTACACCTTC
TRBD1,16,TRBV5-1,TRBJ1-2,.,CASSGGTGGLSYGYTF,TGCGCCAGCAGCGGCGGGACAGGGGGTCTTAGCTATGGCTACACCTTC
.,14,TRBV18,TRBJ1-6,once,CASSMTEINSPLHF,TGTGCCAGCTCTATGACAGAGATTAATTCACCCCTCCACTTT
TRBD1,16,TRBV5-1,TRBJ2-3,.,CASSLGGTGRTDTQYF,TGCGCCAGCAGCTTGGGGGGGACAGGGCGCACAGATACGCAGTATTTT
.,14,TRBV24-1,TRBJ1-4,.,CATSDSPNTEKLFF,TGTGCCACCAGTGATTCTCCGAACACGGAAAAACTGTTTTTT
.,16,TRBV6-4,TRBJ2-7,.,CASIIRRTESSYEQYF,TGTGCCAGCATTATACGGCGGACAGAGAGCTCCTACGAGCAGTACTTC
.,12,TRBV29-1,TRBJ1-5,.,CSVEVGGQPQHF,TGCAGCGTTGAAGTAGGGGGTCAGCCCCAGCATTTT
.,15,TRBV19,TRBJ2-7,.,CASSSRTASSYEQYF,TGTGCCAGTAGTTCGCGGACAGCCAGCTCCTACGAGCAGTACTTC
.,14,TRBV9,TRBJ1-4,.,CASSLNDLGEKLFF,TGTGCCAGCAGCCTCAACGACCTTGGGGAAAAACTGTTTTTT
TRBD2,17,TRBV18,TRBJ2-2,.,CASSPDLLAGNTGELFF,TGTGCCAGCTCACCCGATCTACTAGCGGGTAACACCGGGGAGCTGTTTTTT
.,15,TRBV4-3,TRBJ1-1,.,CASSQVNPPNTEAFF,TGCGCCAGCAGCCAAGTGAACCCCCCGAACACTGAAGCTTTCTTT
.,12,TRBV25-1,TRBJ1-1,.,CASSVFNTEAFF,TGTGCCAGTTCGGTTTTTAACACTGAAGCTTTCTTT
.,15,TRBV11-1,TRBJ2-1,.,CASSLRGKSENEQFF,TGTGCCAGCAGCTTAAGGGGGAAAAGTGAGAATGAGCAGTTCTTC
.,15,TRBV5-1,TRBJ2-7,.,CASSLAGGEAYEQYF,TGCGCCAGCAGCTTGGCCGGGGGCGAAGCCTACGAGCAGTACTTC
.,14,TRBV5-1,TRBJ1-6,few,CASSLQGFNSPLHF,TGCGCCAGCAGCTTGCAAGGGTTTAATTCACCCCTCCACTTT
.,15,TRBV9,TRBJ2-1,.,CASSVKPGAVNEQFF,TGTGCCAGCAGCGTAAAACCGGGAGCGGTCAATGAGCAGTTCTTC
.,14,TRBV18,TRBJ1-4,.,CASSASATNEKLFF,TGTGCCAGCTCCGCCAGCGCAACTAATGAAAAACTGTTTTTT
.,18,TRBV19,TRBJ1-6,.,CASSIDSERTTSNSPLHF,TGTGCCAGTAGTATAGATTCGGAGCGGACTACGTCGAATTCACCCCTCCACTTT
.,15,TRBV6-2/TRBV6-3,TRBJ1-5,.,CASSRRQAGNQPQHF,TGTGCCAGCAGTCGACGGCAGGCCGGCAATCAGCCCCAGCATTTT
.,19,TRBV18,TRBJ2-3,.,CASSPSGTRPLGTTDTQYF,TGTGCCAGCTCACCGTCCGGGACAAGGCCCCTGGGTACGACAGATACGCAGTATTTT
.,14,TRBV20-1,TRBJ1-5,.,CSASRTDSNQPQHF,TGCAGTGCTAGTAGGACAGATAGCAATCAGCCCCAGCATTTT
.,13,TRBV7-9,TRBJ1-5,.,CASSLTGNQPQHF,TGTGCCAGCAGCCTCACAGGGAACCAGCCCCAGCATTTT
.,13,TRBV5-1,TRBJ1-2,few,CASSPTANYGYTF,TGCGCCAGCAGCCCGACAGCTAACTATGGCTACACCTTC
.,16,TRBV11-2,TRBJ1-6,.,CASSLVQVRGNSPLHF,TGTGCCAGCAGCTTAGTACAGGTTCGGGGGAATTCACCCCTCCACTTT
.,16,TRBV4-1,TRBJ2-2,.,CASSQGPGRETGELFF,TGCGCCAGCAGCCAAGGGCCGGGCAGAGAGACCGGGGAGCTGTTTTTT
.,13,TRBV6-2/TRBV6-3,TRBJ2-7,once,CASSYFLGYEQYF,TGTGCCAGCAGTTACTTCCTGGGGTACGAGCAGTACTTC
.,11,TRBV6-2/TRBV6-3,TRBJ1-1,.,CASSGNTEAFF,TGTGCCAGCAGTGGGAACACTGAAGCTTTCTTT
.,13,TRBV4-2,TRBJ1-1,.,CASSQVGIPEAFF,TGTGCCAGCAGCCAAGTGGGGATCCCCGAAGCTTTCTTT
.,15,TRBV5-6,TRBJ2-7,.,CASSLAGGSLDEQYF,TGTGCCAGCAGCTTGGCCGGTGGATCCCTCGACGAGCAGTACTTC
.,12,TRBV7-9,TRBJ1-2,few,CASSLTNYGYTF,TGTGCCAGCAGCTTAACCAACTATGGCTACACCTTC
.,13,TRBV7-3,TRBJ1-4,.,CATLHVWGEKLFF,TGTGCCACCCTACACGTCTGGGGGGAAAAACTGTTTTTT
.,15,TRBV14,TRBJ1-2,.,CASSHQGPRMGGYTF,TGTGCCAGCAGCCATCAGGGTCCCAGGATGGGTGGCTACACCTTC
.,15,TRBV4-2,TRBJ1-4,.,CASSHPDGRNEKLFF,TGTGCCAGCAGCCATCCGGACGGCCGAAATGAAAAACTGTTTTTT
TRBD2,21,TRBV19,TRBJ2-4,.,CASSMRASGLAGSGAKNIQYF,TGTGCCAGTAGTATGAGGGCGTCCGGACTAGCGGGAAGTGGGGCCAAAAACATTCAGTACTTC
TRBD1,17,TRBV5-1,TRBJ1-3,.,CASSLEAGGSLGNTIYF,TGCGCCAGCAGCTTGGAGGCAGGGGGATCCCTTGGAAACACCATATATTTT
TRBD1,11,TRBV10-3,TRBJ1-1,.,CASRDSTEAFF,TGTGCCTCCCGGGACAGCACTGAAGCTTTCTTT
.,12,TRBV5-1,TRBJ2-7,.,CASSLSSYEQYF,TGCGCCAGCAGCTTGAGCTCCTACGAGCAGTACTTC
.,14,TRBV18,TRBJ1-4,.,CASSLLGANEKLFF,TGTGCCAGCTCCCTGCTAGGGGCTAATGAAAAACTGTTTTTT
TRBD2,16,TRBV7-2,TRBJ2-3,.,CATPPSGRAIADTQYF,TGTGCCACCCCGCCTAGCGGGAGGGCCATTGCAGATACGCAGTATTTT
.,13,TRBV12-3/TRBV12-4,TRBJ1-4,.,CASSPDGGEKLFF,TGTGCCAGCAGTCCGGACGGGGGTGAAAAACTGTTTTTT
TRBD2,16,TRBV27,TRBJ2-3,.,CASSRQGLAGTDTQYF,TGTGCCAGCAGTCGACAGGGACTAGCGGGGACAGATACGCAGTATTTT
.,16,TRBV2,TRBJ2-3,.,CASSDPTRPSTDTQYF,TGTGCCAGCAGTGACCCTACTAGACCTAGCACAGATACGCAGTATTTT